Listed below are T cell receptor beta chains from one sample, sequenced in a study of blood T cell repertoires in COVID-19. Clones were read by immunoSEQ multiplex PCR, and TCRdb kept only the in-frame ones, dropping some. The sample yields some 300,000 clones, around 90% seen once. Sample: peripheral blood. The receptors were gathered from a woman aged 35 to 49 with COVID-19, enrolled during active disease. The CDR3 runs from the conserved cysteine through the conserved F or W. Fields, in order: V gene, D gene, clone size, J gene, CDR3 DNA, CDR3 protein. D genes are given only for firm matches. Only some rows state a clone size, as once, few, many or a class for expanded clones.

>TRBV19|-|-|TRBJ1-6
TGTGCCAGTAGTATAGCCGGGAACAATAATTCACCCCTCCACTTT
CASSIAGNNNSPLHF
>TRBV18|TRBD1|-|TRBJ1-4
TGTGCCAGCTCACCTGAGGGGGCGTGGGAAAAACTGTTTTTT
CASSPEGAWEKLFF
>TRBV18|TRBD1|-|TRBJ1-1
TGTGCCAGCTCACCACTACAGGGGGCTGAGGACACTGAAGCTTTCTTT
CASSPLQGAEDTEAFF
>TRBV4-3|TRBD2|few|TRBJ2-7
TGCGCCAGCAGCCAAGATCCGCCGACTAGCGGGGGCCTAATCTCCTACGAGCAGTACTTC
CASSQDPPTSGGLISYEQYF
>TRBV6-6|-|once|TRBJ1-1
TGTGCCAGCAGCCCAGGCGTGTCTGAAGCTTTCTTT
CASSPGVSEAFF
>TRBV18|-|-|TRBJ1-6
TGTGCCAGCTCACCAGAGGGGAGGGTAAATTCACCCCTCCACTTT
CASSPEGRVNSPLHF
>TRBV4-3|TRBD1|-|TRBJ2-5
TGCGCCAGCAGCCAAGGGGACAGAGACCAAGAGACCCAGTACTTC
CASSQGDRDQETQYF
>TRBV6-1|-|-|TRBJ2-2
TGTGCCAGCAGTGAAACACAGCCTCACACCGGGGAGCTGTTTTTT
CASSETQPHTGELFF
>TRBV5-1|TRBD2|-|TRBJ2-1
TGCGCCAGCAGCCAAAGACTAGCGGGAGGGAATGAGCAGTTCTTC
CASSQRLAGGNEQFF
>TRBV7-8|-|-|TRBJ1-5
TGTGCCAGCAGCCCATCGTCGGGGGGAGAGGGGCAGCCCCAGCATTTT
CASSPSSGGEGQPQHF
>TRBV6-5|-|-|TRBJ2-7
TGTGCCAGCAGTTACTCGGCAACGGGCTTAGGGGACGAGCAGTACTTC
CASSYSATGLGDEQYF
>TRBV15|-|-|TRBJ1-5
TGTGCCACCAGCGGACAGTATAGCAATCAGCCCCAGCATTTT
CATSGQYSNQPQHF
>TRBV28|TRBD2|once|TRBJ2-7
TGTGCCAGCAGTTTCCCTCGGGGGGACTGGGGCTCCTACGAGCAGTACTTC
CASSFPRGDWGSYEQYF
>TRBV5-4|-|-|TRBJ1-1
TGTGCCAGCAGCTTGGGAAGCCCCGACGCCCCGGGGAGAGCTTTCTTT
CASSLGSPDAPGRAFF
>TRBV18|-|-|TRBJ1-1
TGTGCCAGCCCCCCCGATGGCAAGGGGGACACTGAAGCTTTCTTT
CASPPDGKGDTEAFF
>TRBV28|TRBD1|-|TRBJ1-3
TGTGCCAGCAGTTCCGGGACAGGGGGCCAAAACACCATATATTTT
CASSSGTGGQNTIYF
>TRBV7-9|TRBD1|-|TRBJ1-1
TGTGCCAGCAGCTTACTCGCGACAGGGAATGAAGCTTTCTTT
CASSLLATGNEAFF
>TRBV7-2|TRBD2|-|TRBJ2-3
TGTGCCAGCAGCTTAGTCGCTAGCGGGGGAGATACGCAGTATTTT
CASSLVASGGDTQYF
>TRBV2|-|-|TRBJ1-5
TGTGCCAGCAGTGAAGATGAGGGAGGAGATCAGCCCCAGCATTTT
CASSEDEGGDQPQHF
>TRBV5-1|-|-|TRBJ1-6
TGCGCCAGCAGCCCCCTGGGGGGTTCACCCCTCCACTTT
CASSPLGGSPLHF
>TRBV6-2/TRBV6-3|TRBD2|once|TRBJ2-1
TGTGCCAGCAGTTGGTTCCTAGCGGGAGGACTCGGTGAGCAGTTCTTC
CASSWFLAGGLGEQFF
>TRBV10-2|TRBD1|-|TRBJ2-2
TGCGCCAGCGGCCGACAGGGCCACACCGGGGAGCTGTTTTTT
CASGRQGHTGELFF
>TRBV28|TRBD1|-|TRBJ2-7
TGTGCCAGCATTAAGGACAGGGGGGGGTTCGAGCAGTACTTC
CASIKDRGGFEQYF
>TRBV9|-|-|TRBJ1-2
TGTGCCAGCAGCGTAGGCTCGAATTTCAGGGGTGGGAGAGGCTACACCTTC
CASSVGSNFRGGRGYTF
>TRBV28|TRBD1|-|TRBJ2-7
TGTGCCAGCAGTCCGGGACAGTTCGTCTACGAGCAGTACTTC
CASSPGQFVYEQYF
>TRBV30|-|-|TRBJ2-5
TGTGCCTGGAGTGTGGGCGGGCCAGAGACCCAGTACTTC
CAWSVGGPETQYF
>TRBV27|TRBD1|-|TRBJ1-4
TGTGCCAGCAGTTTATTTTGGACAGGTGGGGTGGCAACTAATGAAAAACTGTTTTTT
CASSLFWTGGVATNEKLFF
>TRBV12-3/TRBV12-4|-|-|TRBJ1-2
TGTGCCAGCAGGTCCGACAAGACCTATGGCTACACCTTC
CASRSDKTYGYTF
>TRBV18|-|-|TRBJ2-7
TGTGCCAGCTCCACCGCCAGGGTGGACGAGCAGTACTTC
CASSTARVDEQYF
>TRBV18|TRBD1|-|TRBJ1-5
TGTGCCAGCTCACCAGGCTCAGGGGGCGATCAGCCCCAGCATTTT
CASSPGSGGDQPQHF
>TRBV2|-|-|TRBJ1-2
TGTGCCAGCAGTGATCACTCCTATGGCTACACCTTC
CASSDHSYGYTF
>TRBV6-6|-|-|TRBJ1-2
TGTGCCAGCAGTTCCTACCCCGGACAACTCTATGGCTACACCTTC
CASSSYPGQLYGYTF
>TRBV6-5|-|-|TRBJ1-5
TGTGCCAGCAGTTCCGGGACATACAATCAGCCCCAGCATTTT
CASSSGTYNQPQHF
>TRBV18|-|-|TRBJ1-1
TGTGCCAGCTCAGGAACAGGGAATGAAGCTTTCTTT
CASSGTGNEAFF
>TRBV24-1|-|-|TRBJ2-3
TGTGCCACCAGCCGACAAGGGGCAGATACGCAGTATTTT
CATSRQGADTQYF
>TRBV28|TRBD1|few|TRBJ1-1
TGTGCCAGCAGTTCTACCGGGACAGGGGGCGCTTTGGCTTTCTTT
CASSSTGTGGALAFF
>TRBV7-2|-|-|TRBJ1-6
TGTGCCAGCAGCTTAGCGCACGGAGGGGCAAATTCACCCCTCCACTTT
CASSLAHGGANSPLHF
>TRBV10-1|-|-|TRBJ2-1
TGCGCCAGCATTGAACTATTCGCGGATGAGCAGTTCTTC
CASIELFADEQFF
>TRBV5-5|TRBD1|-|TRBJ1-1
TGTGCCAGCAGCTTGTCGTGGACAGGTCTTAACACTGAAGCTTTCTTT
CASSLSWTGLNTEAFF
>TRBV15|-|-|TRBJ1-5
TGTGCCACCAGCAGAGATAAAGGGCGGGATCAGCCCCAGCATTTT
CATSRDKGRDQPQHF
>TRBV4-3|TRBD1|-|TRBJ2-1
TGCGCCAGCAGCCAAGATAAGACAGGGGCCTACAATGAGCAGTTCTTC
CASSQDKTGAYNEQFF
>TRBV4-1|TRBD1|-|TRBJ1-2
TGCGCCAGCAGCCAAGAAGGGACAGGGACTAACTATGGCTACACCTTC
CASSQEGTGTNYGYTF
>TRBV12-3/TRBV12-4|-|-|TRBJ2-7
TGTGCCAGCAGTTTTAGTGGCTCCTACGAGCAGTACTTC
CASSFSGSYEQYF
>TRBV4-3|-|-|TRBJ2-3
TGCGCCAGCAGCCAACGTCCCGGGACTCTCCTCACAGATACGCAGTATTTT
CASSQRPGTLLTDTQYF
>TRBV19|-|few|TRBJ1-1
TGTGCCAGTAATCTGGGCCCGGGGAAAGCTTTCTTT
CASNLGPGKAFF
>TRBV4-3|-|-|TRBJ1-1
TGCGCCAGCAGCCGGAGAGGGTGGACTGAAGCTTTCTTT
CASSRRGWTEAFF
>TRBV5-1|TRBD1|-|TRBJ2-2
TGCGCCAGCAGCTTGCCCTGGGACAGCCTGAACACCGGGGAGCTGTTTTTT
CASSLPWDSLNTGELFF
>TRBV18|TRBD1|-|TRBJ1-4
TGTGCCAGCTCACCATTACAGGGGAAGGATGAAAAACTGTTTTTT
CASSPLQGKDEKLFF
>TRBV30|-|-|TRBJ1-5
TGTGCCTGGAGTAAGACGGGAACCCAGCATTTT
CAWSKTGTQHF
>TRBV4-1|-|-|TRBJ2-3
TGCGCCAGCAGCCAAGAGGGCGCAGATACGCAGTATTTT
CASSQEGADTQYF
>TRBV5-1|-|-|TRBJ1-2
TGCGCCAGCAGACGACTTCCTGCTACGCATGGCTACACCTTC
CASRRLPATHGYTF
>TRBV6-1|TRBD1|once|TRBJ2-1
TGTGCCAGCAGTGCGCTGGGACAGGGCCCGTACAATGAGCAGTTCTTC
CASSALGQGPYNEQFF
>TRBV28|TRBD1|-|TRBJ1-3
TGTGCCAGCACCCTGGCTGACAGGGTGAAAGGAAACACCATATATTTT
CASTLADRVKGNTIYF
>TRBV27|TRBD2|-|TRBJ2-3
TGTGCCAGCAGTTTCTTACTAGCGGGGGGGCCAACAGATACGCAGTATTTT
CASSFLLAGGPTDTQYF
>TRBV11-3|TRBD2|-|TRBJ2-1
TGTGCCAGCAGCTTAACTAGCGGGGGGAGGAATGAGCAGTTCTTC
CASSLTSGGRNEQFF